This T cell receptor beta chain emerged from a study of monozygotic twins with inflammatory bowel disease. Broader study findings: Results did not support any single strong IBD-associated signal or clonotype. Between concordant and discordant twins, repertoire similarity failed to differ, a result that limited power may explain.

The CDR3 is 13 amino acids. Via template switching, UMIs carrying a 6-nucleotide sample barcode were introduced. TCRdb reprocessed the 5' RACE reads and stores each CDR3 protein as one record, lacking DNA. Its listing shows some 99,000 distinct CDR3 sequences. With respect to this clonotype: No antigen is known for it.

Unsorted whole blood yielded the total RNA, with T cells left unselected. The genes are TRBV12-3 or TRBV12-4 and TRBJ2-3; absent DNA, TCRdb's TRBD2 call cannot be checked. Sequences were obtained from blood. The receptor's source is a human donor with ulcerative colitis or Crohn's disease, or a healthy co-twin of an affected twin (not recorded which). CDR3 residues: CASKRDLADTQYF.